This T cell receptor (beta chain) was sequenced for a study of cytomegalovirus exposure and HLA in healthy donors. CDR1 and CDR2 from the germline V gene are KGHSH and LQKENI. The CDR3 loop spans 15 amino acids. Trimming at V came to 3 bases and at J to 8 bases, leaving 6 bases not matched to a gene. The PCR ran on 60 Vbeta and 13 Jbeta primers. Using immunoSEQ multiplex PCR, the repertoire was profiled, and TCRdb retains in-frame clones only, with some absent. Of approximately 190,000 clones detected, over 70% appear once; the ten largest clones hold less than 2%. This sequence was found in a man aged 35-49 years in good health and CMV-seropositive. V usage is TRBV18 and J usage is TRBJ2-1, with TRBD2 matching over 11 bases. Sequencing was carried out using PBMCs. CDR3 sequence: CASSPVLAGADEQFF. The CDR3, as DNA: TGTGCCAGCTCACCCGTACTAGCGGGAGCAGATGAGCAGTTCTTC.